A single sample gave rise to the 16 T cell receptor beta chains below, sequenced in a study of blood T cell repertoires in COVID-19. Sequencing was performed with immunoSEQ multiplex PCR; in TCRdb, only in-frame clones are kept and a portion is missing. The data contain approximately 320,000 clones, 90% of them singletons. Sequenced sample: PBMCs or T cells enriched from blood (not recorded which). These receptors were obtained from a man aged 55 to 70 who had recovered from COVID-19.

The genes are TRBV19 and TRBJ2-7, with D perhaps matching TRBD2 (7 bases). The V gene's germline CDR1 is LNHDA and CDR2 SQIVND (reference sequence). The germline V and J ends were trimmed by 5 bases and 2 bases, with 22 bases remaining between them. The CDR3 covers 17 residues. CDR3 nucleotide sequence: TGTGCCAGTAGTCTACTCTCGGGGGGCGGGCCTCCCTACGAGCAGTACTTC. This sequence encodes CASSLLSGGGPPYEQYF.

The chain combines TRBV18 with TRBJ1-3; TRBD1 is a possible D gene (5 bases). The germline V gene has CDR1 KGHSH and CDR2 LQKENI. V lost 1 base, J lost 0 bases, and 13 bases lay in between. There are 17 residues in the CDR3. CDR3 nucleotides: TGTGCCAGCTCACCACTGGACACTCTTTCCTCTGGAAACACCATATATTTT. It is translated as CASSPLDTLSSGNTIYF. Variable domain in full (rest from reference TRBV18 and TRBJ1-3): NAGVMQNPRHLVRRRGQEARLRCSPMKGHSHVYWYRQLPEEGLKFMVYLQKENIIDESGMPKERFSAEFPKEGPSILRIQQVVRGDSAAYFCASSPLDTLSSGNTIYFGEGSWLTVV.

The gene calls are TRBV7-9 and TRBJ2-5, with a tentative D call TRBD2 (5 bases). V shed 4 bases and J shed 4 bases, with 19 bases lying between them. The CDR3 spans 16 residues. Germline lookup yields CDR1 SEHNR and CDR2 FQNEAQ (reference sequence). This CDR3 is CASSSVSGLGGETQYF. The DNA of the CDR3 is TGTGCCAGCAGCTCCGTCAGCGGTTTGGGTGGAGAGACCCAGTACTTC. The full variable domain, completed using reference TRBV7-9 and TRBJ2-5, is DTGVSQNPRHKITKRGQNVTFRCDPISEHNRLYWYRQTLGQGPEFLTYFQNEAQLEKSRLLSDRFSAERPKGSFSTLEIQRTEQGDSAMYLCASSSVSGLGGETQYFGPGTRLLVL.

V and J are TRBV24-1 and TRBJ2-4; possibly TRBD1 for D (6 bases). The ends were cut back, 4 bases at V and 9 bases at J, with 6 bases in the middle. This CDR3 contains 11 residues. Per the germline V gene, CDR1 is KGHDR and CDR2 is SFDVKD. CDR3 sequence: CATSEGGIQYF. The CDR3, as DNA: TGTGCCACCAGTGAAGGGGGCATTCAGTACTTC.

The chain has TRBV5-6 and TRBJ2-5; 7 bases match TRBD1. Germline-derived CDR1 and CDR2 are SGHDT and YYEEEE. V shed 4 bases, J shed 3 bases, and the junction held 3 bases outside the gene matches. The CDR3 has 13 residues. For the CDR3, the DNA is TGTGCCAGCAGCCGGGACAGAAAAGAGACCCAGTACTTC. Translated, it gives CASSRDRKETQYF. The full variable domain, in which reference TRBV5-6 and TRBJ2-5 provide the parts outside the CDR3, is DAGVTQSPTHLIKTRGQQVTLRCSPKSGHDTVSWYQQALGQGPQFIFQYYEEEERQRGNFPDRFSGHQFPNYSSELNVNALLLGDSALYLCASSRDRKETQYFGPGTRLLVL.

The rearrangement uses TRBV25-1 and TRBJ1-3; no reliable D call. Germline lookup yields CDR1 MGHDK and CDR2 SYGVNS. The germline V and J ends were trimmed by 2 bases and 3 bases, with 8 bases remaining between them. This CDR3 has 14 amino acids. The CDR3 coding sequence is TGTGCCAGCAGTGAAAACAGAGATGGAAACACCATATATTTT. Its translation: CASSENRDGNTIYF.

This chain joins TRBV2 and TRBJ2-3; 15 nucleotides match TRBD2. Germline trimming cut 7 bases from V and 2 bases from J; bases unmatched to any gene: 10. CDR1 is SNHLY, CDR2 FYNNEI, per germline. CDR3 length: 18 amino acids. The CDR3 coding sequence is TGTGCCAGCAATGTTTGGACTAGCGGGAGGGCCTACACAGATACGCAGTATTTT. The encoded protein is CASNVWTSGRAYTDTQYF.

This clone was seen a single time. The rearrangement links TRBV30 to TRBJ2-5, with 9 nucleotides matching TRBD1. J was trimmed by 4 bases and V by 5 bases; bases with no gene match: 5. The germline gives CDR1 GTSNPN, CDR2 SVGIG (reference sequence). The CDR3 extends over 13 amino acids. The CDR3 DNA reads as TGTGCCTGGGATCCGGGACAGGGAGAGACCCAGTACTTC. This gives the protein CAWDPGQGETQYF.

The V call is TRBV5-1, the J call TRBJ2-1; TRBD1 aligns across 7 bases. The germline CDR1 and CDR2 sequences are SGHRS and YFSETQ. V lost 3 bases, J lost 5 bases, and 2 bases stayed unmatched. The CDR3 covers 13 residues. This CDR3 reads CASSWTGDNEQFF. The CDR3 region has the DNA TGCGCCAGCAGCTGGACAGGAGACAATGAGCAGTTCTTC.

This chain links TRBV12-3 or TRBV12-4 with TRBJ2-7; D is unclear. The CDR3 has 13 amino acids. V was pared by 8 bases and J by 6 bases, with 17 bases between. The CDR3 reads CASQSQRLGEQYF. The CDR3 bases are TGTGCCAGCCAAAGCCAGCGCCTGGGCGAGCAGTACTTC.

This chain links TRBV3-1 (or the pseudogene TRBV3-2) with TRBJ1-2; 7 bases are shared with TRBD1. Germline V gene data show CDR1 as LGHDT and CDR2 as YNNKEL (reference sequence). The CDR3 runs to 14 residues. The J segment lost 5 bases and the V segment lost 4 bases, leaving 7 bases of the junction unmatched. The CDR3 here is CASSPGQTTYGYTF. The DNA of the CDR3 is TGTGCCAGCAGCCCGGGACAGACCACATATGGCTACACCTTC.

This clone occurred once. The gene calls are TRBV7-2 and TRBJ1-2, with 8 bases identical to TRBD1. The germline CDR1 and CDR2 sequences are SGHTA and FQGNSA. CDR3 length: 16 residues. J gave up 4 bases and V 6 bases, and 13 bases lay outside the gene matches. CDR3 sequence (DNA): TGTGCCAGCAGACGAAACAGGGGGGGCCCTAGCTATGGCTACACCTTC. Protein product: CASRRNRGGPSYGYTF.

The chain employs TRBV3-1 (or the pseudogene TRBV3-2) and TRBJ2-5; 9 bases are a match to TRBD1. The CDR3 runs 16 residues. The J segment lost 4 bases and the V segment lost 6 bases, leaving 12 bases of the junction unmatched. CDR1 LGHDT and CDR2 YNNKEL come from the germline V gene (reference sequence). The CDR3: CASRAPGQGGLETQYF. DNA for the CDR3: TGTGCCAGCAGAGCACCGGGACAGGGAGGACTAGAGACCCAGTACTTC.

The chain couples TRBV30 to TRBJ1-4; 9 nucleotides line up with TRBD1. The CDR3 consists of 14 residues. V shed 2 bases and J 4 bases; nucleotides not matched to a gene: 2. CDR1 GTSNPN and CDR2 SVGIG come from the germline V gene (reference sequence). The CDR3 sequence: CAWSLTGGNEKLFF. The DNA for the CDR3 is TGTGCCTGGAGTTTGACAGGGGGTAATGAAAAACTGTTTTTT.

The CDR3 nucleotides are TGTGCCAGCAGCCCCCAGTCTACGGGGAATGAGCAGTTCTTC. Translation: CASSPQSTGNEQFF. The genes are TRBV9 and TRBJ2-1; possible D gene TRBD2, 5 bases. The V end was cut by 4 bases, the J end by 7 bases, with 15 bases between. The germline V gene has CDR1 SGDLS and CDR2 YYNGEE. CDR3 length: 14 amino acids.

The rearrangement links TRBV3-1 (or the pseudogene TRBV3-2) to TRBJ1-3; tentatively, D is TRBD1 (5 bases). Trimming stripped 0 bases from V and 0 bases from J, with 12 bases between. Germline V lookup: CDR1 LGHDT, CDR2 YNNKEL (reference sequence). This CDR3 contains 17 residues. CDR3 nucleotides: TGTGCCAGCAGCCAAGATTCGGGACTCAACTCTGGAAACACCATATATTTT. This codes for CASSQDSGLNSGNTIYF.